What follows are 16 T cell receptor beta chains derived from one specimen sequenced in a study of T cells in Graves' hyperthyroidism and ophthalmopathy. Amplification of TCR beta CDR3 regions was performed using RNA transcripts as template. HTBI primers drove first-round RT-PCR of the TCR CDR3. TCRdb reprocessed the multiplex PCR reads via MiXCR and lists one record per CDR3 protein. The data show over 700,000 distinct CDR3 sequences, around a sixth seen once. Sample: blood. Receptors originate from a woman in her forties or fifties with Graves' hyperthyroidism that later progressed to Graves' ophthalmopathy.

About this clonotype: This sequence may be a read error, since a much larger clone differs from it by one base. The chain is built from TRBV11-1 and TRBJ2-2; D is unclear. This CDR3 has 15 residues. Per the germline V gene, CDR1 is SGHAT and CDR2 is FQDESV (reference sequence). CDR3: CAGSLAGLRTGELFF. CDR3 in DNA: TGTGCCGGCAGCTTAGCCGGGCTTCGGACCGGGGAGCTGTTTTTT.

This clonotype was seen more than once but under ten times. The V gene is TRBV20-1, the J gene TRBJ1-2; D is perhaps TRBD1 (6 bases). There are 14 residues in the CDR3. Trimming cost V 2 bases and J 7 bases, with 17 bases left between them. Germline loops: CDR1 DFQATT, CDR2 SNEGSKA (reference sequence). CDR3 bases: TGCAGTGCTAGACCGGACAGTAGGGGCGTTGGCTACACCTTC. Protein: CSARPDSRGVGYTF.

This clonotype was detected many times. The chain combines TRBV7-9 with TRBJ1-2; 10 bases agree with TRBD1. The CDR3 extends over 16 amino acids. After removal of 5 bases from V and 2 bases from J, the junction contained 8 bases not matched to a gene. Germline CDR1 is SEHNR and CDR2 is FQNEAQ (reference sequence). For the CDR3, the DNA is TGTGCCAGCAGCCTGGGGGACAGGGGAGTGAACTATGGCTACACCTTC. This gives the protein CASSLGDRGVNYGYTF.

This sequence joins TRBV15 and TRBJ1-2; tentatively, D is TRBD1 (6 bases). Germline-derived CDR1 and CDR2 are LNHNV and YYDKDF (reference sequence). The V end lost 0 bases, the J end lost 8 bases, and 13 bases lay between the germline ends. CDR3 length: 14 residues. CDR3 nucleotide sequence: TGTGCCACCAGCAGAGATAATACAGGGTTAGGCTACACCTTC. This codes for CATSRDNTGLGYTF.

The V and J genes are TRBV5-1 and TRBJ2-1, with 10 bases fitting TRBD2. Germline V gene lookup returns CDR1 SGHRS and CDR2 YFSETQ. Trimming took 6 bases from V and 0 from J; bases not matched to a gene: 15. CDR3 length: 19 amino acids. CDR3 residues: CASTKGASGGISSYNEQFF. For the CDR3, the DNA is TGCGCCAGCACCAAGGGGGCTAGCGGGGGTATAAGCTCCTACAATGAGCAGTTCTTC. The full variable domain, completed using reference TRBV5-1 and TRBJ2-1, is KAGVTQTPRYLIKTRGQQVTLSCSPISGHRSVSWYQQTPGQGLQFLFEYFSETQRNKGNFPGRFSGRQFSNSRSEMNVSTLELGDSALYLCASTKGASGGISSYNEQFFGPGTRLTVL.

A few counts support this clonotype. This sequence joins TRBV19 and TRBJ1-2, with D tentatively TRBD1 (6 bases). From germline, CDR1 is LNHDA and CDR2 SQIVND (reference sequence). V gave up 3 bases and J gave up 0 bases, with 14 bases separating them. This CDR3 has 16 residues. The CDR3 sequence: CASSIPGQFANYGYTF. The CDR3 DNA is TGTGCCAGTAGTATCCCCGGACAGTTCGCTAACTATGGCTACACCTTC.

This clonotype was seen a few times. CDR3 sequence: CASSVALTTGELFF. In DNA, the CDR3 is TGTGCCAGCAGCGTAGCTCTGACCACCGGGGAGCTGTTTTTT. The chain is built from TRBV9 and TRBJ2-2; D remains unclear. Germline V gives CDR1 SGDLS, CDR2 YYNGEE. V was clipped by 0 bases and J by 4 bases, with 7 bases between them. CDR3 length: 14 amino acids.

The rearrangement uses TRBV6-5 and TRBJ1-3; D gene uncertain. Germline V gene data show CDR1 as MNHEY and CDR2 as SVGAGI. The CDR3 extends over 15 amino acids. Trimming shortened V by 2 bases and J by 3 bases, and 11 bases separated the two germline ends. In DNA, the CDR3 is TGTGCCAGCAGTTACGACGGAGGAAGTGGAAACACCATATATTTT. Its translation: CASSYDGGSGNTIYF.

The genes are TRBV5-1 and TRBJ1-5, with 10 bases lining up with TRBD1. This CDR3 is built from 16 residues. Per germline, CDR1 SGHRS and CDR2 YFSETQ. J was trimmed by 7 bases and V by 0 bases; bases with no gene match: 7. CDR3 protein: CASSLAGTGDGQPQHF. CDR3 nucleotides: TGCGCCAGCAGCTTGGCCGGGACAGGGGACGGCCAGCCCCAGCATTTT.

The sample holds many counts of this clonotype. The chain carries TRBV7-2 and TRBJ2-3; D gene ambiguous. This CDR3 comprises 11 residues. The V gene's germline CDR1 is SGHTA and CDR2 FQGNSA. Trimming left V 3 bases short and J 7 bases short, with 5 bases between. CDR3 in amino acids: CASSLTYTQYF. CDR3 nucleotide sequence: TGTGCCAGCAGCTTGACTTATACGCAGTATTTT. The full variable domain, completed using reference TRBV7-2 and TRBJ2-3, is GAGVSQSPSNKVTEKGKDVELRCDPISGHTALYWYRQSLGQGLEFLIYFQGNSAPDKSGLPSDRFSAERTGGSVSTLTIQRTQQEDSAVYLCASSLTYTQYFGPGTRLTVL.

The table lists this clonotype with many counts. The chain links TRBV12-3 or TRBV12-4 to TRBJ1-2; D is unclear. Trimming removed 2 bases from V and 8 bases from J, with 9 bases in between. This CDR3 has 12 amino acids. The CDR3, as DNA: TGTGCCAGCAGTTTAACCGGGGAAGGCTACACCTTC. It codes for CASSLTGEGYTF.

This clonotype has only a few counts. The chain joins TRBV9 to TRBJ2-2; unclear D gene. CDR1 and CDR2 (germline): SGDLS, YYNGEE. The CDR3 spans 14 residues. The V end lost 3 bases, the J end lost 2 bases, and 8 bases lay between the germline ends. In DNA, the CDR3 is TGTGCCAGCAGCGGGCGACACAACACCGGGGAGCTGTTTTTT. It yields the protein CASSGRHNTGELFF.

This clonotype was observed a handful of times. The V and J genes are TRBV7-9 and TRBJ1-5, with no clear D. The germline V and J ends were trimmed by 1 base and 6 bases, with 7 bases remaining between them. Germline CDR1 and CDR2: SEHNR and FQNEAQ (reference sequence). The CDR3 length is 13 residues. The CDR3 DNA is TGTGCCAGCAGCTTAGAGGAACGTCAGCCCCAGCATTTT. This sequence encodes CASSLEERQPQHF.

This chain's CDR3 is CASSIEPLLTGMNTEAFF. The CDR3, as DNA: TGTGCCAGTAGTATAGAACCACTACTGACAGGCATGAACACTGAAGCTTTCTTT. This rearrangement joins TRBV19 to TRBJ1-1, with a tentative D call TRBD1 (6 bases). Trimming cost V 0 bases and J 0 bases, with 17 bases left between them. Germline assignment: CDR1 LNHDA and CDR2 SQIVND (reference sequence). The CDR3 consists of 18 residues.

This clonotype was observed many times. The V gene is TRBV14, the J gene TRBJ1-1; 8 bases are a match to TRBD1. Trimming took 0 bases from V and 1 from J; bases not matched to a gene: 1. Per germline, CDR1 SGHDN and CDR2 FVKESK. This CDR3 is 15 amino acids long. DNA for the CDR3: TGTGCCAGCAGCCAAGATGACAGGGGGAACACTGAAGCTTTCTTT. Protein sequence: CASSQDDRGNTEAFF.

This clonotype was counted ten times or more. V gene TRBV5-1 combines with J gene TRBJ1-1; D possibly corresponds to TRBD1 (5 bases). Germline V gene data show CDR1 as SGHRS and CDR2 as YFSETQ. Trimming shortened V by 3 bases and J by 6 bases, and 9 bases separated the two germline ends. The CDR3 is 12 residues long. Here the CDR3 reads CASSWDGAEAFF. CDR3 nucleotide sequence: TGCGCCAGCAGCTGGGACGGCGCTGAAGCTTTCTTT. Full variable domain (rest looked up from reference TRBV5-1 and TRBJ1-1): KAGVTQTPRYLIKTRGQQVTLSCSPISGHRSVSWYQQTPGQGLQFLFEYFSETQRNKGNFPGRFSGRQFSNSRSEMNVSTLELGDSALYLCASSWDGAEAFFGQGTRLTVV.